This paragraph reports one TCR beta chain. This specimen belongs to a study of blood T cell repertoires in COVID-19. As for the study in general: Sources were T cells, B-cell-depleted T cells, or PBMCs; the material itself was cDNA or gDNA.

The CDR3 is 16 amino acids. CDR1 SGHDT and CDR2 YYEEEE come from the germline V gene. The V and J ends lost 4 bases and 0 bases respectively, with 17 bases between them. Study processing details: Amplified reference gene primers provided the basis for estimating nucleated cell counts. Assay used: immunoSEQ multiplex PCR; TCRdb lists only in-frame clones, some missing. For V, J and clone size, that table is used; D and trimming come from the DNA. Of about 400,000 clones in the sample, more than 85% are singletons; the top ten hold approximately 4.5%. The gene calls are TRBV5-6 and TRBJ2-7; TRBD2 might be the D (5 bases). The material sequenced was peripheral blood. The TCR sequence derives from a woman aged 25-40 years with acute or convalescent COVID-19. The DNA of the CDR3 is TGTGCCAGCAGCCCGACTACGGGATTACTCTCCTACGAGCAGTACTTC. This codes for CASSPTTGLLSYEQYF.